This T cell receptor beta chain is from a study of blood T cell repertoires in COVID-19. Study-wide background: Sources were T cells, B-cell-depleted T cells, or PBMCs; the material itself was cDNA or gDNA.

This CDR3 region has 12 residues. V was trimmed by 5 bases and J by 5 bases, leaving 6 bases between them. Germline V gene data show CDR1 as MNHNY and CDR2 as SVGAGI (reference sequence). Those enrolled in Seattle joined during active infection and were followed longitudinally afterward. The sample holds a few counts of this clone. Original analysis: By means of reference gene primer amplification, nucleated cell counts were estimated. Some clones are missing from TCRdb's copy, which holds only in-frame ones; the method was immunoSEQ multiplex PCR. V, J and clone size are taken as reported in that table, and D and trimming were inferred from the DNA itself. The table lists almost 300,000 clones, over 85% of them singletons.

The source material was peripheral blood. The chain recombines TRBV6-6 with TRBJ1-4; D is unresolved. This TCR came from a woman between 25 and 40 years old with COVID-19, enrolled during active disease. The CDR3, as DNA: TGTGCCAGCAGTCCCGGGAATGAAAAACTGTTTTTT. This sequence encodes CASSPGNEKLFF.